These 5 T cell receptor beta chains were sequenced from one sample in a study of Tregs in tolerant kidney transplant recipients. Sequencing used immunoSEQ multiplex PCR; TCRdb keeps in-frame clones, though not all of them. In the table there are around 85,000 clones, about 91% of which are singletons. Sample: Tregs from blood, taken before the transplant. The receptor source for this set is a human donor who received a combined kidney and bone marrow transplant.

CDR3 sequence (DNA): TGTGCCAGTAGTATATTTATAACAGCCAACACCGGGGAGCTGTTTTTT. The encoded protein is CASSIFITANTGELFF. The chain uses TRBV19 and TRBJ2-2; D is undetermined. This CDR3 is 16 amino acids long. The V end lost 2 bases, the J end lost 2 bases, and 12 bases lay between the germline ends. Germline lookup yields CDR1 LNHDA and CDR2 SQIVND (reference sequence).

This clone showed up just once. The gene calls are TRBV19 and TRBJ2-1; 8 bases align to TRBD1. CDR1 LNHDA and CDR2 SQIVND come from the germline V gene (reference sequence). The CDR3 has 15 residues. V lost 8 bases to trimming and J lost 3 bases; unmatched junction nucleotides: 9. In DNA, the CDR3 is TGTGCCAGTTCCACAACAGGGGGTAACTACAATGAGCAGTTCTTC. Translated: CASSTTGGNYNEQFF.

This clone was picked up a small number of times. The chain couples TRBV28 to TRBJ1-2; 8 bases map to TRBD1. CDR1 is MDHEN and CDR2 is SYDVKM in the germline V gene. V lost 5 bases and J lost 4; bases outside the gene matches: 12. The CDR3 is 16 residues long. For the CDR3, the DNA is TGTGCCAGCAGTGGAACGCCAGGCGGACAGGGCTATGGCTACACCTTC. The encoded protein is CASSGTPGGQGYGYTF.

The chain carries TRBV5-1 and TRBJ2-5, with D perhaps matching TRBD1 (6 bases). The V gene lost 2 bases and the J gene lost 2 bases, with 13 bases spanning the gap. Germline CDR1 and CDR2: SGHRS and YFSETQ. The CDR3 is 15 amino acids. CDR3 in amino acids: CASSFMGQKQETQYF. CDR3 nucleotide sequence: TGCGCCAGCAGCTTTATGGGACAAAAACAAGAGACCCAGTACTTC.

This chain joins TRBV10-3 and TRBJ2-1; TRBD2 agrees at 11 bases. This CDR3 spans 15 amino acids. Germline lookup yields CDR1 ENHRY and CDR2 SYGVKD. J gave up 10 bases and V 5 bases, and 10 bases lay outside the gene matches. The CDR3 DNA is TGTGCCATCAGTCCCGCACTAGCGGGAGATAAGGAGCAGTTCTTC. Protein sequence: CAISPALAGDKEQFF.